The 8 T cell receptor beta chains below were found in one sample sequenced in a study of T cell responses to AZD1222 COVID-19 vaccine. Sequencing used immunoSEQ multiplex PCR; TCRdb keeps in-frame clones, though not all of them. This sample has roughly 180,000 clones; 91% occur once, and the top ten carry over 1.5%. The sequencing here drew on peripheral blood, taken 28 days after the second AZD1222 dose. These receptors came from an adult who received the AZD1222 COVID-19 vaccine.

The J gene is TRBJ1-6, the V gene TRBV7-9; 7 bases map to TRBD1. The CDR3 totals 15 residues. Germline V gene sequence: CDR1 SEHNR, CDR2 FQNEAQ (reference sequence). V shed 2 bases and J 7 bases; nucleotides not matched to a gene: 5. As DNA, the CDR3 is TGTGCCAGCAGCTTATCCGGGACAGTGAATTCACCCCTCCACTTT. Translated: CASSLSGTVNSPLHF.

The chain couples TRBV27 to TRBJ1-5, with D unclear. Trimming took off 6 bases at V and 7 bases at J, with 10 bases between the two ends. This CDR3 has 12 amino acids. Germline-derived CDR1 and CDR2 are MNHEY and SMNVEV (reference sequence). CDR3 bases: TGTGCCAGCAGCCTGGAGGGACAGCCCCAGCATTTT. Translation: CASSLEGQPQHF.

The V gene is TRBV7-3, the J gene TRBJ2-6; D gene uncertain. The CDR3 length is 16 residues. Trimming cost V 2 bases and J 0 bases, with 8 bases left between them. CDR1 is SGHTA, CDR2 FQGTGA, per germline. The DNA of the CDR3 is TGTGCCAGCAGCTTAGGACGGCCCTCTGGGGCCAACGTCCTGACTTTC. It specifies CASSLGRPSGANVLTF.

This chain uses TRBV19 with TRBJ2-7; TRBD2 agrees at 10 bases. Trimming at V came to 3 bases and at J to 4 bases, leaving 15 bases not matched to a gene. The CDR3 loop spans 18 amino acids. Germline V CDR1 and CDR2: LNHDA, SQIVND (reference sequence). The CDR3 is CASSIKPPQAGGMYEQYF. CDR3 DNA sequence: TGTGCCAGTAGTATTAAACCCCCTCAAGCGGGAGGGATGTACGAGCAGTACTTC.

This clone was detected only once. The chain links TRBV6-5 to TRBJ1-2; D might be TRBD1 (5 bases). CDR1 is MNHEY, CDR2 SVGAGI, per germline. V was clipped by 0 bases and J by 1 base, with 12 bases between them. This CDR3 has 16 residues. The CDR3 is CASSYSGLRGNYGYTF. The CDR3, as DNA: TGTGCCAGCAGTTACTCCGGACTGAGGGGTAACTATGGCTACACCTTC.

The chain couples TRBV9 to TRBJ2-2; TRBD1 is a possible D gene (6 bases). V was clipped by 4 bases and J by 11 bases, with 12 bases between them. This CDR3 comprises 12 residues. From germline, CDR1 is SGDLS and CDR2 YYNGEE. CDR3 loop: CASSLQGDELFF. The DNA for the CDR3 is TGTGCCAGCAGCCTACAGGGAGATGAGCTGTTTTTT.

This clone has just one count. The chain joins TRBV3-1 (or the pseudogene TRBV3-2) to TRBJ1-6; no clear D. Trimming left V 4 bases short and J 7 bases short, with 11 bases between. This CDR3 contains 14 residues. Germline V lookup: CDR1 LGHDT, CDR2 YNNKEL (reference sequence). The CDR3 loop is CASSLGMGNSPLHF. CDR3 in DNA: TGTGCCAGCAGCCTCGGGATGGGGAATTCACCCCTCCACTTT.

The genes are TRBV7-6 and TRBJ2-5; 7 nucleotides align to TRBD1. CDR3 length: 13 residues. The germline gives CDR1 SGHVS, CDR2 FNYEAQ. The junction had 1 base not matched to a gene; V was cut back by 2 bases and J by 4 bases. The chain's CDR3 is CASSLNRGETQYF. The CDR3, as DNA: TGTGCCAGCAGCTTAAACAGGGGAGAGACCCAGTACTTC.